This is a list of T cell receptor beta chains from one sample in a study of shared clonotypes between healthy human individuals. TCRdb's table, derived via immunoSEQ multiplex PCR, lists solely in-frame clones and lacks some. The table lists some 1 million clones, under 80% of them singletons. The sample comprised memory CD4+ T cells sorted from blood. The receptors come from a man aged 18-30 years in good health. CDR3s include the opening cysteine and the closing phenylalanine or tryptophan. The D gene is left open where the match is weak. Not every row has a clone size; where given, it reads once, few, many or a size class.

clone size	V gene	D gene	J gene	CDR3 protein	CDR3 DNA
.	TRBV6-5	.	TRBJ1-6	CASSYWIRENSPLHF	TGTGCCAGCAGTTACTGGATCCGAGAGAATTCACCCCTCCACTTT
once	TRBV5-6	TRBD1	TRBJ1-1	CASSRNPRDRMNTEAFF	TGTGCCAGCAGCCGAAATCCGAGGGACAGGATGAACACTGAAGCTTTCTTT
.	TRBV7-9	TRBD1	TRBJ2-1	CASSSGGRYNEQFF	TGTGCCAGCAGCTCAGGGGGAAGGTACAATGAGCAGTTCTTC
.	TRBV5-6	TRBD2	TRBJ2-7	CASSLVTSGSDRQYF	TGTGCCAGCAGCTTGGTTACTAGCGGGAGCGATCGGCAGTACTTC
.	TRBV11-2	.	TRBJ2-1	CASSFQDRATEQFF	TGTGCCAGCAGCTTTCAGGATCGGGCTACTGAGCAGTTCTTC
.	TRBV6-6	TRBD2	TRBJ2-3	CASSYPSGRRTDTQYF	TGTGCCAGCAGTTATCCTAGCGGGAGGAGGACAGATACGCAGTATTTT
.	TRBV29-1	.	TRBJ1-1	CSVEETPGTEAFF	TGCAGCGTTGAAGAGACTCCGGGCACTGAAGCTTTCTTT
.	TRBV5-4	TRBD2	TRBJ2-3	CASRAKAGGATDTQYF	TGTGCCAGCAGGGCTAAGGCCGGGGGGGCAACAGATACGCAGTATTTT
.	TRBV18	.	TRBJ2-3	CASSPGDTQYF	TGTGCCAGCTCACCGGGGGATACGCAGTATTTT
.	TRBV5-1	.	TRBJ2-1	CASKPTGSGSYNEQFF	TGCGCCAGCAAGCCTACAGGGTCAGGCTCCTACAATGAGCAGTTCTTC
few	TRBV6-1	.	TRBJ1-3	CASSGKVSGNTIYF	TGTGCCAGCAGTGGGAAGGTCTCTGGAAACACCATATATTTT
.	TRBV18	TRBD1	TRBJ1-1	CASSPRLGQGLGNTEAFF	TGTGCCAGCTCACCGCGATTGGGACAGGGGCTTGGGAACACTGAAGCTTTCTTT
.	TRBV9	.	TRBJ1-2	CASSVVGEGYTF	TGTGCCAGCAGCGTAGTAGGGGAAGGCTACACCTTC
few	TRBV5-8	.	TRBJ1-3	CASSLEGRSSGNTIYF	TGTGCCAGCAGCTTGGAGGGCCGAAGCTCTGGAAACACCATATATTTT
.	TRBV6-1	.	TRBJ1-6	CASSEAGGSNSPLHF	TGTGCCAGCAGTGAAGCCGGGGGCTCTAATTCACCCCTCCACTTT
.	TRBV5-5	TRBD1	TRBJ1-4	CASSRGDRGEEKLFF	TGTGCCAGCAGCCGAGGGGACAGGGGCGAGGAAAAACTGTTTTTT
few	TRBV5-1	TRBD1	TRBJ2-2	CASSTGQGQSGELFF	TGCGCCAGCAGCACAGGACAGGGTCAATCCGGGGAGCTGTTTTTT
.	TRBV7-9	.	TRBJ1-1	CASSLASGPATEAFF	TGTGCCAGCAGCTTAGCGTCAGGGCCCGCCACTGAAGCTTTCTTT
once	TRBV5-1	TRBD1	TRBJ2-7	CASSLPGQGTEQYF	TGCGCCAGCAGCTTACCGGGACAGGGGACCGAGCAGTACTTC
.	TRBV6-6	.	TRBJ2-1	CASSYSRTFYNEQFF	TGTGCCAGCAGTTACTCGAGGACTTTCTACAATGAGCAGTTCTTC
.	TRBV6-1	.	TRBJ2-7	CASSVGGYEQYF	TGTGCCAGCAGTGTAGGGGGTTACGAGCAGTACTTC
once	TRBV25-1	.	TRBJ1-4	CASSRGEKLFF	TGTGCCAGCAGCCGGGGGGAAAAACTGTTTTTT
.	TRBV6-1	TRBD2	TRBJ2-7	CASSDRGTSGSYEQYF	TGTGCCAGCAGTGACCGGGGGACTAGCGGGAGCTACGAGCAGTACTTC
.	TRBV10-3	.	TRBJ1-1	CAIKQGGRNTEAFF	TGTGCCATCAAGCAGGGCGGCAGGAACACTGAAGCTTTCTTT
.	TRBV2	.	TRBJ2-2	CASSDPGTTGELFF	TGTGCCAGCAGTGACCCAGGGACCACCGGGGAGCTGTTTTTT
.	TRBV5-4	.	TRBJ1-2	CASSLGAGDGYTF	TGTGCCAGCAGCTTGGGAGCAGGGGATGGCTACACCTTC
.	TRBV12-5	.	TRBJ2-3	CASGSRTDTQYF	TGTGCTAGTGGTTCTAGGACGGATACGCAGTATTTT
.	TRBV2	TRBD1	TRBJ1-6	CASSFTGANNSPLHF	TGTGCCAGCTCGTTCACAGGGGCGAATAATTCACCCCTCCACTTT
.	TRBV2	.	TRBJ2-7	CASRTDSGVGEQYF	TGTGCCAGCAGAACAGATAGCGGAGTCGGCGAGCAGTACTTC
many	TRBV11-1	.	TRBJ2-2	CASSSGAGRGPTGELFF	TGTGCCAGCAGCTCAGGGGCCGGAAGAGGCCCCACCGGGGAGCTGTTTTTT
.	TRBV19	TRBD2	TRBJ2-3	CASSLAEPSTDTQYF	TGTGCCAGTAGTCTAGCGGAGCCTAGCACAGATACGCAGTATTTT
.	TRBV4-3	.	TRBJ1-1	CASSQESQGGTEAFF	TGCGCCAGCAGCCAAGAAAGTCAGGGTGGGACTGAAGCTTTCTTT
.	TRBV7-9	TRBD1	TRBJ1-1	CASSPIRGVGTEAFF	TGTGCCAGCAGCCCCATCAGGGGGGTGGGCACTGAAGCTTTCTTT
.	TRBV2	.	TRBJ1-6	CASSDSIPNSPLHF	TGTGCCAGCAGTGATTCTATCCCTAATTCACCCCTCCACTTT
.	TRBV2	TRBD2	TRBJ2-5	CASSESGSGEETQYF	TGTGCCAGCAGTGAATCGGGTAGCGGGGAAGAGACCCAGTACTTC
.	TRBV19	.	TRBJ2-5	CASRAGETQYF	TGTGCCAGTAGGGCGGGCGAGACCCAGTACTTC
.	TRBV29-1	.	TRBJ1-1	CSVAWDTEAFF	TGCAGCGTTGCCTGGGACACTGAAGCTTTCTTT
.	TRBV9	.	TRBJ1-1	CASSLDSNYEAFF	TGTGCCAGCAGCCTAGACAGCAATTATGAAGCTTTCTTT
.	TRBV7-2	.	TRBJ2-3	CASSAPGPRDTQYF	TGTGCCAGCAGCGCCCCGGGGCCTCGGGATACGCAGTATTTT
.	TRBV7-9	.	TRBJ1-1	CASSLQVEAFF	TGTGCCAGCAGCCTACAGGTTGAAGCTTTCTTT